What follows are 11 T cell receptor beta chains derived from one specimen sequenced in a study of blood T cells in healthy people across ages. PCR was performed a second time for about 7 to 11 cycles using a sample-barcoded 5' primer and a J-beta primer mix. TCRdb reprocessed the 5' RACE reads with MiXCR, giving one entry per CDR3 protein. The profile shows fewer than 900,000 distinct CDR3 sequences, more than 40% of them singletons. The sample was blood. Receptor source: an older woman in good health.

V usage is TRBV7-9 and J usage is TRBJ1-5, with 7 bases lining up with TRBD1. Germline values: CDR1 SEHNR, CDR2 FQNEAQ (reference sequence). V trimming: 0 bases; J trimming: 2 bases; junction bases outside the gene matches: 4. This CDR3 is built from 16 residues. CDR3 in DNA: TGTGCCAGCAGCTTAGCTACAGGGGTGGGCAATCAGCCCCAGCATTTT. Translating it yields CASSLATGVGNQPQHF.

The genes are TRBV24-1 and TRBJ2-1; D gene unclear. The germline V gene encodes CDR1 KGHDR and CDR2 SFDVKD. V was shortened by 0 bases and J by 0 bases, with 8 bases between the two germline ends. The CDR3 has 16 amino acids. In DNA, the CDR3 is TGTGCCACCAGTGATTTGAAACTCGGCTCCTACAATGAGCAGTTCTTC. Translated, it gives CATSDLKLGSYNEQFF.

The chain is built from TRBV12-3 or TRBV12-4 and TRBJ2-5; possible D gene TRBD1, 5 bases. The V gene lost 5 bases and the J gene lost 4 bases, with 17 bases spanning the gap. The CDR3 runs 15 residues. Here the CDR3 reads CASSDSPDSRETQYF. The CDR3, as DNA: TGTGCCAGCAGTGATTCCCCTGACAGCCGAGAGACCCAGTACTTC.

The CDR3 sequence: CASKLRQGLNTEAFF. The CDR3 DNA follows: TGTGCCAGCAAACTTAGACAGGGACTGAACACTGAAGCTTTCTTT. The J gene is TRBJ1-1, the V gene TRBV5-6, with 7 bases identical to TRBD1. V lost 6 bases to trimming and J lost 0 bases; unmatched junction nucleotides: 8. Per germline, CDR1 SGHDT and CDR2 YYEEEE. CDR3 length: 15 residues.

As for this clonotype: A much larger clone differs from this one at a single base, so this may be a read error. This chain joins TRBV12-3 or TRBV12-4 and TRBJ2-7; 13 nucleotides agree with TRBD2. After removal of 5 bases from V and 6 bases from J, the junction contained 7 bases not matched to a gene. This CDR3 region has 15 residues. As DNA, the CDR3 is TGTGCCAGCAGTAGACTAGCGGGAGGCCTCGGCGAGCAGTACTTC. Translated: CASSRLAGGLGEQYF.

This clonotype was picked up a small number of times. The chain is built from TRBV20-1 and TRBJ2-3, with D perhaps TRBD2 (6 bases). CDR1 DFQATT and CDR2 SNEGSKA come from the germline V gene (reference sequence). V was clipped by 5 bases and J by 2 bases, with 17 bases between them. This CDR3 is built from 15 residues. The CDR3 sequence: CSAGTLTTPTDTQYF. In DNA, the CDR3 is TGCAGTGCTGGGACTCTCACTACCCCCACAGATACGCAGTATTTT.

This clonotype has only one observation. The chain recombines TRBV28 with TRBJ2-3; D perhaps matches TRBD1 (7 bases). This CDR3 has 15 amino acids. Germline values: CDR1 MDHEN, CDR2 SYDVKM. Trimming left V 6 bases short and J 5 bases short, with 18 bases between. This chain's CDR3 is CASRRTGGLRDTQYF. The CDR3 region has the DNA TGTGCCAGCAGGAGGACAGGAGGGCTTCGAGATACGCAGTATTTT.

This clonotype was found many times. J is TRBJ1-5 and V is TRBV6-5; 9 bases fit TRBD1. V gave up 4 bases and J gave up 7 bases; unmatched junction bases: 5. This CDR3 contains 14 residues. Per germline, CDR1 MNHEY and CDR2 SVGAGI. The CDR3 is CASSSGQGRQPQHF. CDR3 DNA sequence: TGTGCCAGCAGTTCGGGACAGGGAAGACAGCCCCAGCATTTT.

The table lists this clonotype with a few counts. The CDR3 loop is CASSKGVQGTYEQYF. CDR3 nucleotides: TGTGCCAGCAGCAAAGGGGTACAGGGGACCTACGAGCAGTACTTC. V and J are TRBV21-1 and TRBJ2-7; the table names TRBD1, a call not compared with the DNA. TRBV21-1 is a known pseudogene. The CDR3 contains 15 residues.

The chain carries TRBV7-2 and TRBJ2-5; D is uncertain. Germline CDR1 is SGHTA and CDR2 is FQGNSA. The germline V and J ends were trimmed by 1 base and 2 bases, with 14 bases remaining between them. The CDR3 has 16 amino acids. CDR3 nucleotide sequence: TGTGCCAGCAGCTTAGGAGATGCGCTCCGACAAGAGACCCAGTACTTC. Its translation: CASSLGDALRQETQYF.

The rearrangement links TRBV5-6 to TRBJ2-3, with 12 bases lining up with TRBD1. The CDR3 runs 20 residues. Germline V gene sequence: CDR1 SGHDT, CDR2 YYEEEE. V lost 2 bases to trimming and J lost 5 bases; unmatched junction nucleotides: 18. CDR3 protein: CASSLEGQGASLGRRDTQYF. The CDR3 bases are TGTGCCAGCAGCTTAGAGGGACAGGGGGCAAGTTTAGGTAGAAGAGATACGCAGTATTTT.